This TCR beta chain came from a study of CD8 T cells in Susac syndrome. The study, taken as a whole, reports: The study admitted that it had a relatively small number of individuals in its TCR sequencing and HLA analysis.

With random hexamers, 0.5 to 1 ug RNA was reverse transcribed. With immunoSEQ multiplex PCR, TCR beta CDR3 was amplified across 54 Vbeta and 13 Jbeta. TCRdb passed the immunoSEQ multiplex PCR reads through MiXCR, listing each CDR3 protein once. This table holds some 400,000 distinct CDR3 sequences, roughly 85% found once. FACS enriched CD8+ TEMRA cells, while bulk CD8+ and CD4+ were negatively isolated. V was shortened by 1 base and J by 2 bases, with 12 bases between the two germline ends. This CDR3 is built from 15 residues. The V gene's germline CDR1 is LGHDT and CDR2 YNNKEL (reference sequence). Turning to this clonotype: Its antigen is unidentified.

This receptor was taken from a human donor with multiple sclerosis. The chain is built from TRBV3-1 and TRBJ2-7; maybe TRBD2 (7 bases). The sample comprised CD8+ T cells from PBMCs. CDR3 sequence: CASSQVAGATYEQYF. In nucleotides, the CDR3 is TGTGCCAGCAGCCAAGTCGCGGGGGCTACCTACGAGCAGTACTTC.